This T cell receptor (beta chain) was profiled in a study of blood T cell repertoires in COVID-19. Participants reported their clinical history, and cohort assignment relied on those reports. In the original analysis: Scientists estimated how many nucleated cells there were by amplifying reference gene primers. Assay used: immunoSEQ multiplex PCR; TCRdb lists only in-frame clones, some missing. The DNA gave D and trimming, while V, J and clone size come from that table. The data contain about 190,000 clones, 65% to 85% of them seen just once; the ten biggest clones take up under 4%. The ends lost 8 bases at V and 5 bases at J; junction bases unmatched: 9. The CDR3 runs to 14 residues. Germline CDR1 KGHSH, CDR2 LQKENI.

This TCR derives from a woman in her thirties who had recovered from COVID-19. The chain employs TRBV18 and TRBJ2-1; 7 nucleotides match TRBD1. Sequencing was carried out using PBMCs or T cells enriched from blood (not recorded which). CDR3 bases: TGTGCCAGCGGACCCACAGGGGCCCACAATGAGCAGTTCTTC. Protein product: CASGPTGAHNEQFF.